This T cell receptor (beta chain) was documented in a study of blood T cell repertoires in COVID-19. Using immunoSEQ multiplex PCR, the repertoire was profiled, and TCRdb retains in-frame clones only, with some absent. The sample records over 250,000 clones, about 91% being singletons. This CDR3 has 13 residues. Between the trimmed V and J ends, which lost 6 bases and 2 bases, there was a span of 10 bases. V and J are TRBV12-3 or TRBV12-4 and TRBJ1-1; D ambiguous. The receptor was derived from a woman aged 60 to 75 with acute or convalescent COVID-19. The sequenced material came from peripheral blood. CDR3 in DNA: TGTGCCAGCAGCCCGGGAGCCAACACTGAAGCTTTCTTT. It translates to CASSPGANTEAFF.